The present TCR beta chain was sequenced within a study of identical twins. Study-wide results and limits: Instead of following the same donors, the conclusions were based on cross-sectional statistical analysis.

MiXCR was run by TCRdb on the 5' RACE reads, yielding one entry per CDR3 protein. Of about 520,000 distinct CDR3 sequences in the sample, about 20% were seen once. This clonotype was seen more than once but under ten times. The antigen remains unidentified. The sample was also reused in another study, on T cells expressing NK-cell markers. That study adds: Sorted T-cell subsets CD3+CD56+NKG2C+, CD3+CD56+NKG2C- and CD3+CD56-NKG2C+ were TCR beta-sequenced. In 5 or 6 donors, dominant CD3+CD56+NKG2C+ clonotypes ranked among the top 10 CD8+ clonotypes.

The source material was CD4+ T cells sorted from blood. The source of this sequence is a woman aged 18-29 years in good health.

The CDR3 sequence: CATSRDRGGVKTQYF. CDR3 coding DNA: TGTGCCACCAGCAGAGATCGGGGGGGCGTGAAGACCCAGTACTTC. This chain connects TRBV15 to TRBJ2-5, with 8 bases that match TRBD2. The CDR3 length is 15 residues. Germline assignment: CDR1 LNHNV and CDR2 YYDKDF (reference sequence). Losses at the gene ends were 0 bases for V and 6 bases for J; bases not matched to a gene: 6.